This T cell receptor beta chain was recorded in a study of CD8+ T cells in alopecia areata (dated by TCRdb to the late 2010s). In terms of the full investigation: The treated patients, all with moderate-to-severe alopecia areata, were enrolled in an open-label pilot trial of oral tofacitinib given at 5 to 10 mg twice daily. Tofacitinib-treated patients had biopsies at baseline and at 4 and 24 weeks of treatment, with a later scalp biopsy in several patients. Clonality in the scalp was compared among normal scalp (n=4), patchy alopecia areata scalp (n=8), and alopecia totalis/universalis scalp (n=8). For the treated patients, the SALT score, which quantifies what percentage of scalp surface area is affected, served as the measure of disease severity. immunoSEQ multiplex PCR using 35 Vbeta forward primers and 13 Jbeta reverse primers was used to amplify TCRbeta CDR3 regions. High-throughput TCRbeta sequencing was used to examine T cell clonal expansion in alopecia areata in both the C3H/HeJ mouse model and human patients. RNA was extracted with the PAXgene miRNA kit for fixed scalp, the miRNeasy kit for PBMCs, and the RNeasy kit for mouse skin. Patients stayed on tofacitinib for 6 to 18 months and then had 6 months of follow-up off drug so that delayed response and recurrence could be assessed. In humans, TCRbeta sequencing was performed on scalp tissue and on sorted CD4+ and CD8+ peripheral blood T cells from healthy controls and from patients with patchy or totalis/universalis alopecia areata.

The treatment or condition label corresponds to: oral pan-JAK inhibitor, 5-10 mg twice daily. Peripheral blood and lesional scalp punch biopsies were obtained from patients with alopecia areata. PBMCs were separated by density centrifugation and stained for CD3, CD4 and CD8, after which CD4+ and CD8+ T cells were sorted on a FACSAria. The investigation overall reported the following: During tofacitinib treatment, many expanded lesional clones stuck around in both scalp and blood, and this persistence may partly explain why relapse happens after treatment is stopped. Resident alphabeta T cells in normal human skin are also sequenced, complicating scalp TCR repertoire analysis, unlike mouse skin dominated by gammadelta T cells. Scalp clonality and the number of expanded CD8+ clones among the top 100 scalp clones were significantly decreased by tofacitinib. Because the treated cohort was small and had only one nonresponder, larger studies are needed to examine links between baseline CD8+ expansion and response. Compared with normal scalp, lesional scalp, particularly in alopecia totalis/universalis, had higher clonality and more expanded CD8+ clones, which suggests antigenic drive. Shared TCR sequences between patients were less evident than in mice, which may be partly attributable to HLA diversity in the patient population.

The library was produced with the immunoSEQ multiplex PCR assay. RNA was extracted from all samples and reverse transcribed into cDNA as template for TCR sequencing. First-strand cDNA was synthesized with SuperScript III using a 2:1 mix of oligo-dT and random hexamers. A synthetic immune receptor repertoire was used to gauge amplification bias, and whatever bias remained was removed computationally. In the paper's pipeline: Raw reads were preprocessed to remove errors, and CDR3 was defined by IMGT conventions from the conserved cysteine to phenylalanine. To get clonality, Shannon entropy was normalized by log2 of the number of productive unique TCRs and the result was subtracted from 1. Whether scalp clones were CD4 or CD8 was inferred by matching scalp TCRbeta sequences against CD4 and CD8 repertoires sorted from blood. Drawn from immuneACCESS, this table holds only the in-frame rearrangements with V and J called that TCRdb kept. Clones are partly lost; checked studies trace under half to an unresolved V gene and leave the rest unexplained. The DNA was the basis for D and trimming; V, J and clone size are from that table. The sample data list roughly 100,000 clones, and more than 75% of these were observed just once. The ten largest clones represent roughly 10% of the sample.

The CDR3 goes from the cysteine to the phenylalanine over 15 residues. Left in the record is the CDR3 DNA by itself, 45 bases read in frame from the first base. Germline trimming amounts to 1 base on V and 2 bases on J, with 4 as the count of junction bases outside the gene matches. CDR1 and CDR2 are drawn from the germline V gene: SGHDT, YYEEEE. Concerning this clone: It has no known antigen specificity. Base-call qualities are not available, and no considerably larger clone is one nucleotide away.

The chain uses TRBV5-6 and TRBJ2-7, with 9 middle bases fitting TRBD2. The TCR was taken from a human donor with alopecia areata. The sequencing used CD8+ T cells sorted from blood, collected around week 31, from a patient treated with tofacitinib. The DNA sequence is given as TGTGCCAGCAGCTTGTCATCTAGCGGGACCTACGAGCAGTACTTC. Its coded protein is CASSLSSSGTYEQYF.